This T cell receptor beta chain emerged from a study of blood T cell repertoires in COVID-19 (TCRdb year 2020). In the study overall: Samples from collaborators originated in the United States, Italy and Spain and spanned both the acute and convalescent phases of COVID-19. Deeply sampled blood TCRbeta repertoires from subjects exposed to, actively infected with, or recovered from COVID-19 were included in the dataset. Nearly every sample came with metadata listing a de-identified subject ID, COVID-19 status, age in years and sex. The repertoires were released in a freely available public database intended as a resource for research on the immune response to SARS-CoV-2. HLA class I and class II types, where available, came from metadata supplied by the sample provider rather than from assay-based typing. The samples were drawn from the first 160 participants of the ongoing ImmuneRACE study and from over a thousand subjects provided by 6 global collaborators. The material from the prospective study consisted of cDNA or gDNA derived from T cells, B-cell-depleted T cells, or PBMCs.

Study-wide conclusions, independent of this receptor: How much clinical and demographic metadata was included differed by source and by participant, and the metadata was provided uncurated.

With respect to this clone: Its antigen remains undetermined. Per-base qualities were not stored, and no clone one base away is much larger.

TCRbeta CDR3 regions were amplified from genomic DNA using the immunoSEQ Assay, a bias-controlled multiplex PCR. Per the authors' processing: Within the assay, amplification of reference gene primers was used to estimate how many nucleated cells each sample contained. Sequence reads were collapsed and filtered to measure the absolute abundance of every unique TCRbeta CDR3 rearrangement. For each sample, productive Simpson clonality was calculated by taking the square root of Simpson's diversity index across productive rearrangements. What TCRdb holds here is the immuneACCESS table cut down to in-frame rearrangements. Part of the clones is not present; checked against another copy, under half of the missing clones reflect an unresolved V gene, and the others are unexplained. The V and J calls and clone size were taken over from that table, and D and trimming were inferred from the DNA. Here the sample has some 50,000 clones; roughly 88% occur a single time. The leading ten clones occupy less than 8% of the sample.

From a lookup of the germline V gene (reference sequence), CDR1 and CDR2 are LGHDT and YNNKEL. V is cut by 0 bases and J by 5 bases, and the space between the germline ends is 20 bases. From the cysteine up to the phenylalanine, the CDR3 has a length of 18 residues. The entry retains the CDR3 DNA only, 54 bases that are in frame from base 1. Whole blood was collected in K2EDTA tubes by collaborating institutions according to the institutions' own protocols. For TCRbeta analysis, collaborators shipped samples as frozen whole blood, isolated PBMCs, or DNA extracted from either of those sample types. The V and J genes are TRBV3-1 (or the pseudogene TRBV3-2) and TRBJ2-1; matching of 5 bases hints at TRBD2 as the D gene. Sequenced sample: peripheral blood. The receptor's source is a human donor in a cohort sampled during active COVID-19. The DNA is TGTGCCAGCAGCCAAGATCTGGAAGCGGTTAGACCAAACAATGAGCAGTTCTTC. This codes for CASSQDLEAVRPNNEQFF.